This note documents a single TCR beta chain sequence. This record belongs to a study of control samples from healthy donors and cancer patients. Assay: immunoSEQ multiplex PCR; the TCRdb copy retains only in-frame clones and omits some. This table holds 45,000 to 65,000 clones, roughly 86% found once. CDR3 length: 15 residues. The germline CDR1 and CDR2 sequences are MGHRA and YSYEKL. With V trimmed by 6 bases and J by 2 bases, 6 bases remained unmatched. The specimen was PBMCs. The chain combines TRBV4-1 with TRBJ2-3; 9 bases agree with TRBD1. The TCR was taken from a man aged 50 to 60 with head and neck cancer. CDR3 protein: CASRYRTGDTDTQYF. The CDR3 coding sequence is TGCGCCAGCAGGTATAGGACAGGGGACACAGATACGCAGTATTTT.